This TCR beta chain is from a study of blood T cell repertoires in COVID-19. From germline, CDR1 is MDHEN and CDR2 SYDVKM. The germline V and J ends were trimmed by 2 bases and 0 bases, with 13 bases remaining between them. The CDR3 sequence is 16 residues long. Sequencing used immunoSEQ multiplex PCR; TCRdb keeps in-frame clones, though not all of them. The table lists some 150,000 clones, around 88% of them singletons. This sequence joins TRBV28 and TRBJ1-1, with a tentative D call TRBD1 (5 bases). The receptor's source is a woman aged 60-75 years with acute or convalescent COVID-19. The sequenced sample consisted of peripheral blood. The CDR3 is CASSLDSTKMNTEAFF. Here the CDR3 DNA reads TGTGCCAGCAGTTTAGACAGTACTAAAATGAACACTGAAGCTTTCTTT.